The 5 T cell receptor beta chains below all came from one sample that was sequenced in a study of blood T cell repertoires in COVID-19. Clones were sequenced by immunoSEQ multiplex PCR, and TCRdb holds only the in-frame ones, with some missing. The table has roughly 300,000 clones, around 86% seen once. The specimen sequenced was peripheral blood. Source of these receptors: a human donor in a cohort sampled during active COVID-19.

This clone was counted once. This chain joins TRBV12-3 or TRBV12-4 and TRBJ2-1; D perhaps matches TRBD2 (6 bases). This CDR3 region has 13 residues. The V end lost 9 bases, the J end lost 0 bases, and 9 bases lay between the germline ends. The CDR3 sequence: CASRENSYNEQFF. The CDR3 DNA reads TGTGCCAGTCGGGAGAACTCCTACAATGAGCAGTTCTTC.

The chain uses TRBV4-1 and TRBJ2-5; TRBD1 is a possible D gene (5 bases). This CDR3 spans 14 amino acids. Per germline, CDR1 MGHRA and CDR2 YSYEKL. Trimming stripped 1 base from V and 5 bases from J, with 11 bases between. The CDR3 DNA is TGCGCCAGCAGCCAAGGGACAATATCGGAGACCCAGTACTTC. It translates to CASSQGTISETQYF.

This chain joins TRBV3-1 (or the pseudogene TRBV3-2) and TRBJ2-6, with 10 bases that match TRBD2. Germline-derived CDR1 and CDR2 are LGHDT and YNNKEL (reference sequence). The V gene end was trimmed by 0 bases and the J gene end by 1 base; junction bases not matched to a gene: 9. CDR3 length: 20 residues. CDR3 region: CASSQDQGLAGVSGANVLTF. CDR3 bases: TGTGCCAGCAGCCAAGATCAGGGGCTAGCGGGAGTTTCTGGGGCCAACGTCCTGACTTTC.

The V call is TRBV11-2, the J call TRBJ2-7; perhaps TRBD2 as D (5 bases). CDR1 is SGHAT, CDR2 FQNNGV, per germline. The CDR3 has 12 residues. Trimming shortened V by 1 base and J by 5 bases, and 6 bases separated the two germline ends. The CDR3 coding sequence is TGTGCCAGCAGCTTAGGGAGGAACGAGCAGTACTTC. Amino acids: CASSLGRNEQYF.

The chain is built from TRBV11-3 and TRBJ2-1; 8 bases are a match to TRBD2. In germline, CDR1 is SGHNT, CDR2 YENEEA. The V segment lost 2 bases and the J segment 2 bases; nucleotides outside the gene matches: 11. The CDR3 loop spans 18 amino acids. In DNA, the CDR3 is TGTGCCAGCAGCTTAAACTTAGGTACTAGCGGAACCTACAATGAGCAGTTCTTC. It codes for CASSLNLGTSGTYNEQFF.